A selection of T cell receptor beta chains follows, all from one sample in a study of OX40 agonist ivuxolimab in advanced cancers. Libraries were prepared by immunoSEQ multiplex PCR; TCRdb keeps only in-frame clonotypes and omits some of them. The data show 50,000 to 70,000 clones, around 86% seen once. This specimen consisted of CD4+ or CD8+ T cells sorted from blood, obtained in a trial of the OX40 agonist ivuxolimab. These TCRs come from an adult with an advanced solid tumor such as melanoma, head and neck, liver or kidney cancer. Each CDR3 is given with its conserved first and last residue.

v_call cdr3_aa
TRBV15 CATSRDWGTDYGYTF
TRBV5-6 CASSLWDRVGAGELFF
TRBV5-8 CASSPGGRSNTEAFF
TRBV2 CARLQGGEETQYF
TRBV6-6 CASTQTSTGGDTQYF
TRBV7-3 CASSFYLGGTGELFF
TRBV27 CASSWTSDTEAFF
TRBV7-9 CASSFGGGYTF
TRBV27 CASSDRGPGNTIYF
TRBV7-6 CASSSVVSGPEQFF
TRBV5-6 CASSFDQGALVNTEAFF
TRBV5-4 CASSLRPDTQYF
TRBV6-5 CASSLGQGAYEQYF
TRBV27 CASSLGGLPYEQYF
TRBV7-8 CASSLGAWGHDEQYF
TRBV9 CASSVSQGGAPEAFF
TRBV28 CASKGVREGGETQYF